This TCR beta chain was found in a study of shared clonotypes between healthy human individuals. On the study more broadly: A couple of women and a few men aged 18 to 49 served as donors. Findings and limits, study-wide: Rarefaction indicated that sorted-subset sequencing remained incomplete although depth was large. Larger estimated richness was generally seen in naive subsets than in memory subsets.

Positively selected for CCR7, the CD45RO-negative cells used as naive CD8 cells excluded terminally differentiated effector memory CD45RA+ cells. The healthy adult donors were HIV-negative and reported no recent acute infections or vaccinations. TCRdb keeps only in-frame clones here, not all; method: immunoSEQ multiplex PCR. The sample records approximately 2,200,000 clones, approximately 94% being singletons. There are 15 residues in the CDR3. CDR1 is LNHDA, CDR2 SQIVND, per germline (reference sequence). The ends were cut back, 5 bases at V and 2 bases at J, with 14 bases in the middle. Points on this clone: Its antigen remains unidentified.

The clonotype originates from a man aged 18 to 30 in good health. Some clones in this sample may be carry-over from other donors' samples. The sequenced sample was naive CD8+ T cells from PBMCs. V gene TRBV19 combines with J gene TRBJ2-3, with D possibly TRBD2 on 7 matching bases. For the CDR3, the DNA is TGTGCCAGTAGTCCTCTAGGGGGGGTCACAGATACGCAGTATTTT. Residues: CASSPLGGVTDTQYF.